Each of the 23 T cell receptor beta chains below was sequenced from the same sample in a study of neoadjuvant nivolumab and ipilimumab in lung cancer. TCRdb keeps only in-frame clones here, not all; method: immunoSEQ multiplex PCR. The sample contains approximately 21,000 clones, 82% of which appear only once. Here the sequenced sample was peripheral blood, taken before neoadjuvant nivolumab, alone or with ipilimumab. These receptors were obtained from an adult with non-small cell lung cancer.

This clone is a singleton in its sample. The rearrangement uses TRBV6-1 and TRBJ2-5; TRBD1 or TRBD2 may be the D gene (5 bases each). Trimming took 3 bases from V and 0 from J, leaving 8 bases between them. Germline V gives CDR1 MNHNS, CDR2 SASEGT. The CDR3 sequence is 14 residues long. The CDR3 is CASSEGRYQETQYF. The CDR3 DNA reads as TGTGCCAGCAGTGAGGGACGGTACCAAGAGACCCAGTACTTC.

The chain uses TRBV5-1 and TRBJ1-2, with D possibly TRBD1 on 6 matching bases. The CDR3 is 16 residues long. Germline V gene lookup returns CDR1 SGHRS and CDR2 YFSETQ. V gave up 0 bases and J gave up 1 base, with 13 bases separating them. The CDR3 sequence: CASSLGGNRVNYGYTF. The CDR3 DNA sequence: TGCGCCAGCAGCTTGGGGGGGAACAGGGTTAACTATGGCTACACCTTC.

This chain connects TRBV15 to TRBJ2-5; no firm D call. The V end lost 5 bases, the J end lost 5 bases, and 21 bases lay between the germline ends. CDR3 length: 16 residues. Germline-derived CDR1 and CDR2 are LNHNV and YYDKDF (reference sequence). The CDR3 is CATSPVGAGRIETQYF. In DNA form, the CDR3 reads TGTGCCACCAGCCCCGTTGGAGCAGGTCGGATCGAGACCCAGTACTTC.

This chain links TRBV11-2 with TRBJ2-5; possible D gene TRBD1, 6 bases. Germline CDR1 and CDR2: SGHAT and FQNNGV. The CDR3 loop spans 13 amino acids. V shed 6 bases and J shed 2 bases, with 10 bases lying between them. The CDR3 protein is CASRPDRQETQYF. CDR3 nucleotide sequence: TGTGCCAGCAGACCCGACAGGCAAGAGACCCAGTACTTC.

The chain couples TRBV9 to TRBJ2-7; 10 bases map to TRBD1. Trimming took 2 bases from V and 3 from J; bases not matched to a gene: 2. In germline, CDR1 is SGDLS, CDR2 YYNGEE. The CDR3 covers 14 residues. CDR3 sequence (DNA): TGTGCCAGCAGCGTTGGACAGGGGGACTACGAGCAGTACTTC. Translated: CASSVGQGDYEQYF.

This sequence joins TRBV7-2 and TRBJ2-3, with TRBD2 identical over 9 bases. CDR1 and CDR2 (germline): SGHTA, FQGNSA. There are 15 residues in the CDR3. V trimming: 8 bases; J trimming: 0 bases; junction bases outside the gene matches: 6. CDR3 DNA sequence: TGTGCCAGCTCCCCTCTAGCGGGAAGCACAGATACGCAGTATTTT. Protein sequence: CASSPLAGSTDTQYF.

In its sample, this clone was seen a few times. V is TRBV7-8 and J is TRBJ2-2, with TRBD2 matching over 12 bases. This CDR3 has 19 amino acids. J gave up 6 bases and V 1 base, and 12 bases lay outside the gene matches. From germline, CDR1 is SGHVS and CDR2 FQNEAQ. The CDR3 here is CASSLGLILAGGRAGELFF. DNA for the CDR3: TGTGCCAGCAGCTTAGGCTTGATCCTAGCGGGAGGGAGGGCCGGGGAGCTGTTTTTT.

The chain combines TRBV19 with TRBJ2-7; 9 bases fit TRBD1. CDR1 is LNHDA, CDR2 SQIVND, per germline (reference sequence). V was pared by 11 bases and J by 6 bases, with 8 bases of the junction left unmatched. This CDR3 has 12 residues. The CDR3 DNA sequence: TGTGCCTGTGGGGACAGGGAGGCCGAGCAGTACTTC. Translated: CACGDREAEQYF.

J is TRBJ1-2 and V is TRBV14; D is unresolved. The CDR3 covers 14 residues. The germline V gene encodes CDR1 SGHDN and CDR2 FVKESK. V lost 1 base, J lost 7 bases, and 13 bases lay in between. The CDR3 DNA sequence: TGTGCCAGCAGCCAAGCTGGAGGGTGGGGTGGCTACACCTTC. Its protein is CASSQAGGWGGYTF.

This clone was seen only once. This chain links TRBV15 with TRBJ2-5; maybe TRBD2 (6 bases). The length of the CDR3 is 13 residues. Germline assignment: CDR1 LNHNV and CDR2 YYDKDF (reference sequence). V dropped 1 base and J dropped 4 bases, with 7 bases sitting between them. The CDR3 coding sequence is TGTGCCACCAGCAGAGGGCGGGGAGAGACCCAGTACTTC. Protein product: CATSRGRGETQYF.

The chain links TRBV5-4 to TRBJ1-3; 7 nucleotides agree with TRBD1. Germline V gene data show CDR1 as SGHNT and CDR2 as YYREEE (reference sequence). CDR3 length equals 16 residues. Trimming took 4 bases from V and 8 from J; bases not matched to a gene: 15. CDR3 in amino acids: CASSNGGRTGGDTIYF. CDR3 bases: TGTGCCAGCAGCAATGGCGGTCGGACAGGAGGAGACACCATATATTTT.

This sequence joins TRBV4-1 and TRBJ1-2; 8 bases agree with TRBD1. The CDR3 totals 15 residues. Per germline, CDR1 MGHRA and CDR2 YSYEKL. J was trimmed by 7 bases and V by 0 bases; bases with no gene match: 7. The CDR3 nucleotides are TGCGCCAGCAGCCAAGATCCGGAGGGGACAGGTGGCTACACCTTC. Translating it yields CASSQDPEGTGGYTF.

The V and J genes are TRBV19 and TRBJ1-1, with a tentative D call TRBD1 (6 bases). This CDR3 contains 15 residues. Per the germline V gene, CDR1 is LNHDA and CDR2 is SQIVND (reference sequence). V was shortened by 7 bases and J by 1 base, with 16 bases between the two germline ends. The CDR3 protein is CASIRDMVRNTEAFF. The CDR3 DNA is TGTGCCAGTATCCGGGACATGGTACGGAACACTGAAGCTTTCTTT.

The rearrangement links TRBV18 to TRBJ2-7, with unresolved D. The germline V and J ends were trimmed by 2 bases and 6 bases, with 11 bases remaining between them. Germline V CDR1 and CDR2: KGHSH, LQKENI. The CDR3 is 13 amino acids. CDR3 in DNA: TGTGCCAGCTCACCAAAGGCTGAAGGCGAGCAGTACTTC. Amino acid sequence: CASSPKAEGEQYF.

The rearrangement joins TRBV9 to TRBJ2-7, with 8 bases identical to TRBD2. J was trimmed by 2 bases and V by 4 bases; bases with no gene match: 8. Germline values: CDR1 SGDLS, CDR2 YYNGEE. The length of the CDR3 is 15 residues. CDR3 DNA sequence: TGTGCCAGCAGCTTCGGACTAGCTGAACCCTACGAGCAGTACTTC. Protein product: CASSFGLAEPYEQYF.

V usage is TRBV29-1 and J usage is TRBJ1-2, with D perhaps TRBD1 (6 bases). With 4 bases removed from V and 0 bases from J, the gap between germline ends came to 12 bases. CDR1 and CDR2 from the germline V gene are SQVTM and ANQGSEA. The CDR3 contains 14 residues. DNA of the CDR3: TGCAGCGTTGTTCTGACAGGAGCTAACTATGGCTACACCTTC. Protein: CSVVLTGANYGYTF. The entire variable domain, with the rest obtained from reference TRBV29-1 and TRBJ1-2, is as follows: SAVISQKPSRDICQRGTSLTIQCQVDSQVTMMFWYRQQPGQSLTLIATANQGSEATYESGFVIDKFPISRPNLTFSTLTVSNMSPEDSSIYLCSVVLTGANYGYTFGSGTRLTVV.

The CDR3 reads CASSLGTSDSNEQFF. The CDR3, as DNA: TGTGCCAGCAGCTTAGGGACTAGCGATAGCAATGAGCAGTTCTTC. This rearrangement joins TRBV7-3 to TRBJ2-1; 10 bases line up with TRBD2. The germline V gene encodes CDR1 SGHTA and CDR2 FQGTGA. V lost 2 bases to trimming and J lost 6 bases; unmatched junction nucleotides: 4. The CDR3 contains 15 residues.

The V and J genes are TRBV14 and TRBJ1-1; D unclear. Trimming took 0 bases from V and 7 from J, leaving 9 bases between them. The CDR3 sequence is 13 residues long. Germline values: CDR1 SGHDN, CDR2 FVKESK. Written as DNA, the CDR3 is TGTGCCAGCAGCCAAGAATCGGGGTTTGAAGCTTTCTTT. It yields the protein CASSQESGFEAFF.

The chain employs TRBV2 and TRBJ2-5; tentative D call: TRBD1 (5 bases). Germline CDR1 and CDR2: SNHLY and FYNNEI. The CDR3 totals 15 residues. V was clipped by 7 bases and J by 0 bases, with 15 bases between them. The CDR3 is CASNRAGNNQETQYF. CDR3 sequence (DNA): TGTGCCAGCAATAGGGCAGGGAATAACCAAGAGACCCAGTACTTC.

This clone was seen more than once but under ten times. V is TRBV25-1 and J is TRBJ1-1; tentatively, D is TRBD1 (6 bases). V dropped 6 bases and J dropped 4 bases, with 6 bases sitting between them. CDR3 length: 11 amino acids. The germline CDR1 and CDR2 sequences are MGHDK and SYGVNS. The CDR3 DNA sequence: TGTGCCAGCAGGGACAGCACTGAAGCTTTCTTT. This sequence encodes CASRDSTEAFF.

The rearrangement joins TRBV4-2 to TRBJ2-1; the match to TRBD2 covers 12 bases. Germline CDR1 is LGHNA and CDR2 is YNFKEQ. Germline trimming cut 6 bases from V and 8 bases from J; bases unmatched to any gene: 8. The CDR3 is 15 amino acids. The CDR3, as DNA: TGTGCCAGCAGTCCCGCTAGCGGGAGGGCCTATGAGCAGTTCTTC. This sequence encodes CASSPASGRAYEQFF.

V is TRBV6-1 and J is TRBJ2-1; 12 bases match TRBD2. The CDR3 sequence is 15 residues long. Trimming cost V 2 bases and J 4 bases; bases outside gene matches: 0. Germline loops: CDR1 MNHNS, CDR2 SASEGT. CDR3 sequence: CASSELAGGYNEQFF. The CDR3 nucleotides read TGTGCCAGCAGTGAACTAGCGGGAGGGTACAATGAGCAGTTCTTC.

The chain carries TRBV19 and TRBJ1-5; D is unresolved. Germline lookup yields CDR1 LNHDA and CDR2 SQIVND (reference sequence). Trimming took 2 bases from V and 0 from J, leaving 2 bases between them. The CDR3 covers 13 residues. The CDR3 sequence is CASSITSNQPQHF. For the CDR3, the DNA is TGTGCCAGTAGTATAACTAGCAATCAGCCCCAGCATTTT.